The 30 T cell receptor beta chains given below trace back to one sample, sequenced in a study of shared clonotypes between healthy human individuals. Here immunoSEQ multiplex PCR was the method, and the copy in TCRdb shows in-frame clones only, minus some. The sample includes over 2 million clones, 85% to 95% seen only once; the top ten take 0.37%. The sequencing sample was made of naive CD4+ T cells from PBMCs. Specified subset: CD45RA+ positively selected. The receptors here all came from a man between 18 and 35 years old in good health. Some clones in this sample may be carry-over from other donors' samples.

This rearrangement joins TRBV4-2 to TRBJ2-1, with D perhaps TRBD2 (6 bases). The CDR3 is 16 residues long. CDR1 LGHNA and CDR2 YNFKEQ come from the germline V gene. The germline V and J ends were trimmed by 2 bases and 5 bases, with 16 bases remaining between them. The CDR3 spells CASSQRVASVNNEQFF. In DNA form, the CDR3 reads TGTGCCAGCAGCCAACGGGTGGCTAGCGTGAACAATGAGCAGTTCTTC.

The CDR3 nucleotides are TGTGCCAGCAGCTTAGCGGTAGCTAACTATGGCTACACCTTC. It yields the protein CASSLAVANYGYTF. The V gene is TRBV7-2, the J gene TRBJ1-2; D gene ambiguous. This CDR3 spans 14 amino acids. V gave up 0 bases and J gave up 0 bases, with 5 bases separating them. In germline, CDR1 is SGHTA, CDR2 FQGNSA. The complete variable domain, with remaining parts taken from reference TRBV7-2 and TRBJ1-2, reads GAGVSQSPSNKVTEKGKDVELRCDPISGHTALYWYRQSLGQGLEFLIYFQGNSAPDKSGLPSDRFSAERTGGSVSTLTIQRTQQEDSAVYLCASSLAVANYGYTFGSGTRLTVV.

The chain links TRBV28 to TRBJ2-3, with no clear D. Germline CDR1 is MDHEN and CDR2 is SYDVKM. CDR3 size: 11 residues. V was shortened by 7 bases and J by 2 bases, with 4 bases between the two germline ends. The CDR3 is CASTYTDTQYF. CDR3 DNA sequence: TGTGCCAGCACCTACACAGATACGCAGTATTTT.

Note on this clone: Other DNA sequences in the sample encode the same CDR3. The chain uses TRBV10-3 and TRBJ2-5; no definite D call. The germline gives CDR1 ENHRY, CDR2 SYGVKD. The CDR3 sequence is 14 residues long. The V gene lost 0 bases and the J gene lost 4 bases, with 9 bases spanning the gap. The CDR3 spells CAISESTGIETQYF. Here the CDR3 DNA reads TGTGCCATCAGTGAGTCGACGGGCATAGAGACCCAGTACTTC.

V and J are TRBV6-1 and TRBJ2-7, with 9 nucleotides matching TRBD2. The V segment lost 7 bases and the J segment 4 bases; nucleotides outside the gene matches: 8. The CDR3 extends over 14 amino acids. Germline-derived CDR1 and CDR2 are MNHNS and SASEGT. For the CDR3, the DNA is TGTGCCAGCAAGACGGGACTAGCCAGTTACGAGCAGTACTTC. Translated: CASKTGLASYEQYF.

This rearrangement joins TRBV11-3 to TRBJ2-1; no firm D call. Germline values: CDR1 SGHNT, CDR2 YENEEA. The CDR3 runs to 14 residues. Between the trimmed V and J ends, which lost 5 bases and 4 bases, there was a span of 12 bases. CDR3 loop: CASSLVGRYNEQFF. As DNA, the CDR3 is TGTGCCAGCAGCCTGGTGGGCCGTTACAATGAGCAGTTCTTC.

The table lists this clone with a count of one. This chain links TRBV6-1 with TRBJ2-7, with a weak D call TRBD2 (5 bases). This CDR3 has 15 amino acids. V was pared by 4 bases and J by 4 bases, with 17 bases between. Per germline, CDR1 MNHNS and CDR2 SASEGT. Here the CDR3 DNA reads TGTGCCAGCAGTGCCTCAAGGACGAGAGGGTACGAGCAGTACTTC. Its translation is CASSASRTRGYEQYF.

The rearrangement links TRBV6-1 to TRBJ2-7; weak D call: TRBD2 (6 bases). Trimming cost V 4 bases and J 2 bases, with 21 bases left between them. The length of the CDR3 is 17 residues. CDR1 MNHNS and CDR2 SASEGT come from the germline V gene. The CDR3 is CASSVRFPAGSTYEQYF. The DNA of the CDR3 is TGTGCCAGCAGTGTACGATTCCCGGCGGGATCTACCTACGAGCAGTACTTC.

V gene TRBV5-6 combines with J gene TRBJ1-6; 7 bases agree with TRBD1. Germline CDR1 SGHDT, CDR2 YYEEEE. With 4 bases clipped from V and 9 bases from J, the junction kept 7 bases outside the gene matches. The CDR3 covers 14 residues. The CDR3 loop reads CASSLDRALSPLHF. The CDR3, as DNA: TGTGCCAGCAGCCTAGACAGGGCTCTTTCACCCCTCCACTTT. The whole variable domain, filled in from reference TRBV5-6 and TRBJ1-6, reads DAGVTQSPTHLIKTRGQQVTLRCSPKSGHDTVSWYQQALGQGPQFIFQYYEEEERQRGNFPDRFSGHQFPNYSSELNVNALLLGDSALYLCASSLDRALSPLHFGNGTRLTVT.

The genes are TRBV19 and TRBJ2-1, with D unclear. The CDR3 is 11 residues long. V dropped 7 bases and J dropped 4 bases, with 5 bases sitting between them. Germline V lookup: CDR1 LNHDA, CDR2 SQIVND (reference sequence). The CDR3 DNA sequence: TGTGCCAGTAATCAGTACAATGAGCAGTTCTTC. Translating gives CASNQYNEQFF.

This clone was observed a single time. The V call is TRBV15, the J call TRBJ2-7; D not resolved. The CDR3 is made up of 16 amino acids. V dropped 0 bases and J dropped 0 bases, with 12 bases sitting between them. Germline V CDR1 and CDR2: LNHNV, YYDKDF (reference sequence). The DNA of the CDR3 is TGTGCCACCAGCAGAGATTTGGCCTCTAGCTCCTACGAGCAGTACTTC. Its protein is CATSRDLASSSYEQYF.

This chain links TRBV21-1 with TRBJ1-5; the DNA was not used to check the table's D call, TRBD1. TRBV21-1 is a documented pseudogene. The CDR3 is made up of 19 amino acids. CDR3 in amino acids: CASTELLTGAKYSNQPQHF. For the CDR3, the DNA is TGTGCCAGCACCGAACTCCTGACAGGGGCGAAATATAGCAATCAGCCCCAGCATTTT.

The chain combines TRBV10-2 with TRBJ2-1; 7 bases match TRBD1. Losses at the gene ends were 6 bases for V and 5 bases for J; bases not matched to a gene: 4. The CDR3 is 13 residues long. From germline, CDR1 is WSHSY and CDR2 SAAADI. CDR3 in amino acids: CASSQTGNNEQFF. The CDR3 bases are TGCGCCAGCAGCCAGACAGGGAACAATGAGCAGTTCTTC.

The V call is TRBV7-2, the J call TRBJ2-1; TRBD2 aligns across 12 bases. Germline-derived CDR1 and CDR2 are SGHTA and FQGNSA. V trimming: 7 bases; J trimming: 6 bases; junction bases outside the gene matches: 13. This CDR3 spans 17 amino acids. The CDR3, as DNA: TGTGCCAGCACCCCCAGGAGTGCTAGCGGGAGGGCCAATGAGCAGTTCTTC. Its translation: CASTPRSASGRANEQFF.

V and J are TRBV27 and TRBJ2-2; D is unresolved. V was cut by 5 bases and J by 0 bases, with 13 bases left in between. CDR1 is MNHEY and CDR2 is SMNVEV in the germline V gene (reference sequence). The CDR3 runs 16 residues. The CDR3 DNA follows: TGTGCCAGCAGTCACCTCCTGCAAGCGAACACCGGGGAGCTGTTTTTT. This codes for CASSHLLQANTGELFF.

This chain links TRBV5-4 with TRBJ2-5; 10 bases agree with TRBD2. V dropped 0 bases and J dropped 4; count of bases not matched to a gene: 12. The CDR3 covers 18 residues. Germline CDR1 reads SGHNT; CDR2 reads YYREEE (reference sequence). The CDR3 nucleotides read TGTGCCAGCAGCTTGGCCGAAGCGGGAGGGCCTCTCGGAGAGACCCAGTACTTC. Encoded protein: CASSLAEAGGPLGETQYF.

The CDR3 loop reads CASSERDRNGYTF. The CDR3 DNA reads as TGTGCCAGCAGTGAACGGGACAGGAATGGCTACACCTTC. The V call is TRBV6-1, the J call TRBJ1-2, with 8 bases fitting TRBD1. Per the germline V gene, CDR1 is MNHNS and CDR2 is SASEGT. This CDR3 has 13 residues. The junction had 2 bases not matched to a gene; V was cut back by 2 bases and J by 6 bases.

J is TRBJ2-3 and V is TRBV30; 8 positions match TRBD1. V shed 2 bases and J 6 bases; nucleotides not matched to a gene: 7. CDR1 and CDR2 from the germline V gene are GTSNPN and SVGIG (reference sequence). The CDR3 consists of 14 residues. CDR3 coding DNA: TGTGCCTGGAGTAAGCCAGGGGGCGCGGATACGCAGTATTTT. The encoded protein is CAWSKPGGADTQYF.

Details on this clone: This same CDR3 is encoded by further DNA sequences in the sample. The chain employs TRBV29-1 and TRBJ2-7; no firm D call. CDR1 is SQVTM, CDR2 ANQGSEA, per germline. This CDR3 contains 11 residues. V was cut by 4 bases and J by 1 base, with 5 bases left in between. The CDR3 DNA follows: TGCAGCGTTGTAGGGTCCTACGAGCAGTACTTC. Its translation is CSVVGSYEQYF.

The gene calls are TRBV19 and TRBJ2-1; 7 nucleotides line up with TRBD1. The V segment lost 6 bases and the J segment 4 bases; nucleotides outside the gene matches: 3. The CDR3 has 13 residues. Germline V lookup: CDR1 LNHDA, CDR2 SQIVND (reference sequence). Here the CDR3 DNA reads TGTGCCAGTAGGAGGGACAGATACAATGAGCAGTTCTTC. Amino acids: CASRRDRYNEQFF.

The sample holds one count of this clone. This chain connects TRBV5-1 to TRBJ2-7; D possibly corresponds to TRBD2 (5 bases). CDR1 and CDR2 from the germline V gene are SGHRS and YFSETQ. This CDR3 has 14 residues. Trimming took off 7 bases at V and 5 bases at J, with 19 bases between the two ends. The CDR3 loop reads CASSLEQTRNEQYF. The CDR3 nucleotides read TGCGCCAGCTCTCTCGAACAAACTAGAAACGAGCAGTACTTC.

The genes are TRBV5-1 and TRBJ2-5; perhaps TRBD1 as D (5 bases). Germline loops: CDR1 SGHRS, CDR2 YFSETQ. Trimming pared 7 bases from V and 0 bases from J, leaving 10 bases between. The CDR3 has 13 amino acids. Here the CDR3 DNA reads TGCGCCAGCGGGGCGGCGAACCAAGAGACCCAGTACTTC. Protein sequence: CASGAANQETQYF.

Remarks on this clone: The sample contains more than one DNA sequence encoding this CDR3. The rearrangement links TRBV28 to TRBJ2-7; perhaps TRBD2 as D (5 bases). The V end lost 6 bases, the J end lost 3 bases, and 6 bases lay between the germline ends. Germline CDR1 and CDR2: MDHEN and SYDVKM. This CDR3 comprises 11 residues. DNA of the CDR3: TGTGCCAGCAGGGGGAGCTACGAGCAGTACTTC. Translating gives CASRGSYEQYF.

The chain couples TRBV6-5 to TRBJ2-3; tentatively, D is TRBD2 (5 bases). Looked up from germline, CDR1 is MNHEY and CDR2 is SVGAGI. The CDR3 covers 16 residues. Trimming stripped 0 bases from V and 0 bases from J, with 10 bases between. DNA for the CDR3: TGTGCCAGCAGTTACTCGTGGACTCCTAGCACAGATACGCAGTATTTT. Encoded protein: CASSYSWTPSTDTQYF.

This CDR3 reads CASSLESRQPQHF. The CDR3 nucleotides are TGTGCCAGCAGCTTGGAGTCTAGACAGCCCCAGCATTTT. The chain combines TRBV5-6 with TRBJ1-5; D call uncertain. Trimming took off 0 bases at V and 7 bases at J, with 8 bases between the two ends. This CDR3 contains 13 residues. Germline CDR1 and CDR2: SGHDT and YYEEEE.

The CDR3 spells CASSLAASGAGEQYF. The CDR3 DNA is TGCGCCAGCAGCTTGGCGGCTAGCGGGGCGGGTGAGCAGTACTTC. The rearrangement joins TRBV5-1 to TRBJ2-7; 9 positions agree with TRBD2. Trimming cost V 0 bases and J 7 bases; bases outside gene matches: 8. This CDR3 spans 15 amino acids. The germline CDR1 and CDR2 sequences are SGHRS and YFSETQ. The whole variable domain, remainder taken from reference TRBV5-1 and TRBJ2-7, is KAGVTQTPRYLIKTRGQQVTLSCSPISGHRSVSWYQQTPGQGLQFLFEYFSETQRNKGNFPGRFSGRQFSNSRSEMNVSTLELGDSALYLCASSLAASGAGEQYFGPGTRLTVT.

The chain joins TRBV2 to TRBJ1-2; TRBD1 matches at 10 bases. The germline CDR1 and CDR2 sequences are SNHLY and FYNNEI. The junction had 8 bases not matched to a gene; V was cut back by 7 bases and J by 6 bases. The CDR3 extends over 14 amino acids. The CDR3 region has the DNA TGTGCCAGCATTATAGGGACAGGGGTCCATGGCTACACCTTC. Protein: CASIIGTGVHGYTF.

With regard to this clone: The sample has other DNA sequences that encode this CDR3 too. This chain joins TRBV5-4 and TRBJ2-1, with TRBD2 identical over 8 bases. The CDR3 runs 15 residues. CDR1 and CDR2 (germline): SGHNT, YYREEE (reference sequence). V shed 1 base, J shed 1 base, and the junction held 1 base outside the gene matches. Written as DNA, the CDR3 is TGTGCCAGCAGCTTGAGCGGGAGTTCCTACAATGAGCAGTTCTTC. Translating it yields CASSLSGSSYNEQFF.

The chain has TRBV19 and TRBJ2-3, with D tentatively TRBD2 (6 bases). The CDR3 covers 17 residues. CDR1 is LNHDA, CDR2 SQIVND, per germline (reference sequence). V was cut by 5 bases and J by 2 bases, with 20 bases left in between. In DNA, the CDR3 is TGTGCCAGTAGTTCCCCCTCCCTAGGACTAATCACAGATACGCAGTATTTT. Translated, it gives CASSSPSLGLITDTQYF.

V gene TRBV5-1 combines with J gene TRBJ2-2, with D possibly TRBD2 on 6 matching bases. The V end was cut by 5 bases, the J end by 2 bases, with 10 bases between. Germline assignment: CDR1 SGHRS and CDR2 YFSETQ. The CDR3 has 14 amino acids. The CDR3 is CASRDYFNTGELFF. The CDR3 DNA reads TGCGCCAGCAGGGACTATTTTAACACCGGGGAGCTGTTTTTT.